The 16 T cell receptor beta chains in this list originate from one sample, sequenced in a study of PD-1 blockade in classical Hodgkin lymphoma. No patient escaped relapse after autologous stem cell transplantation, and brentuximab vedotin exposure varied. The assay was immunoSEQ multiplex PCR, and TCRdb's table has in-frame clones only and misses some. The repertoire holds around 21,000 clones, with 74% as singletons. The material sequenced was peripheral blood mononuclear cells (PBMCs), taken at baseline. Receptors originate from a human donor with classical Hodgkin lymphoma.

This clone was seen a few times. The V and J genes are TRBV18 and TRBJ2-2; 8 nucleotides line up with TRBD2. Germline CDR1 and CDR2: KGHSH and LQKENI. V dropped 0 bases and J dropped 8; count of bases not matched to a gene: 8. The length of the CDR3 is 16 residues. The CDR3 DNA is TGTGCCAGCTCACCACCTATCAGCGGGAGTGGTGGGGAGCTGTTTTTT. Its protein product is CASSPPISGSGGELFF.

This chain joins TRBV15 and TRBJ1-2; perhaps TRBD1 as D (5 bases). Deletions cut 3 bases from V and 4 bases from J, with 9 bases between. The length of the CDR3 is 13 residues. Germline V gives CDR1 LNHNV, CDR2 YYDKDF (reference sequence). The DNA of the CDR3 is TGTGCCACCAGCAGGGGGGGAGGCTATGGCTACACCTTC. It is translated as CATSRGGGYGYTF. The entire variable domain, with the rest obtained from reference TRBV15 and TRBJ1-2, is as follows: DAMVIQNPRYQVTQFGKPVTLSCSQTLNHNVMYWYQQKSSQAPKLLFHYYDKDFNNEADTPDNFQSRRPNTSFCFLDIRSPGLGDTAMYLCATSRGGGYGYTFGSGTRLTVV.

V usage is TRBV10-2 and J usage is TRBJ2-7; 16 nucleotides align to TRBD2. Germline-derived CDR1 and CDR2 are WSHSY and SAAADI. The CDR3 runs to 14 residues. After removal of 7 bases from V and 7 bases from J, the junction contained 4 bases not matched to a gene. This chain's CDR3 is CASTGLAGGHEQYF. Here the CDR3 DNA reads TGCGCCAGCACGGGACTAGCGGGAGGGCATGAGCAGTACTTC.

This rearrangement joins TRBV29-1 to TRBJ1-1, with TRBD1 identical over 7 bases. This CDR3 spans 15 amino acids. Germline CDR1 reads SQVTM; CDR2 reads ANQGSEA. Trimming took 0 bases from V and 1 from J; bases not matched to a gene: 5. The CDR3 sequence is CSVEDQGGRNTEAFF. The CDR3 coding sequence is TGCAGCGTTGAAGATCAGGGGGGGCGGAACACTGAAGCTTTCTTT. Full variable domain (outside the CDR3, taken from reference TRBV29-1 and TRBJ1-1): SAVISQKPSRDICQRGTSLTIQCQVDSQVTMMFWYRQQPGQSLTLIATANQGSEATYESGFVIDKFPISRPNLTFSTLTVSNMSPEDSSIYLCSVEDQGGRNTEAFFGQGTRLTVV.

The chain recombines TRBV18 with TRBJ1-3, with 9 nucleotides matching TRBD1. Per germline, CDR1 KGHSH and CDR2 LQKENI. The CDR3 consists of 15 residues. The V and J ends lost 2 bases and 3 bases, in that order; junction bases with no gene match: 2. The CDR3 nucleotides read TGTGCCAGCTCACCAGGGACAGGGCTTGGAAACACCATATATTTT. Its protein product is CASSPGTGLGNTIYF.

The V and J genes are TRBV7-6 and TRBJ1-6; weak D call: TRBD1 (5 bases). Trimming stripped 5 bases from V and 6 bases from J, with 11 bases between. In germline, CDR1 is SGHVS, CDR2 FNYEAQ. The CDR3 contains 14 residues. Here the CDR3 reads CASSPGRSNSPLHF. CDR3 DNA: TGTGCCAGCAGCCCGGGACGGTCTAATTCACCCCTCCACTTT.

The V call is TRBV7-6, the J call TRBJ1-1; 7 bases are a match to TRBD1. The CDR3 length is 13 residues. The V gene end was trimmed by 4 bases and the J gene end by 5 bases; junction bases not matched to a gene: 4. Germline lookup yields CDR1 SGHVS and CDR2 FNYEAQ. The CDR3 coding sequence is TGTGCCAGCAGCTACGACAGGGAGACTGAAGCTTTCTTT. Protein product: CASSYDRETEAFF.

The chain is built from TRBV10-3 and TRBJ2-7; either TRBD1 or TRBD2 may supply D (5 bases each). Germline CDR1 reads ENHRY; CDR2 reads SYGVKD. This CDR3 comprises 15 residues. Trimming cost V 3 bases and J 2 bases, with 14 bases left between them. The CDR3 here is CAISDSEGSTYEQYF. CDR3 nucleotides: TGTGCCATCAGTGACTCCGAGGGGTCCACCTACGAGCAGTACTTC.

This clone was seen more than once but under ten times. This rearrangement joins TRBV6-1 to TRBJ1-6; no clear D gene. The CDR3 covers 11 residues. Germline CDR1 reads MNHNS; CDR2 reads SASEGT. Trimming removed 6 bases at V and 7 bases at J, with 4 bases between. The CDR3 region is CASSSNSPLHF. Written as DNA, the CDR3 is TGTGCCAGCAGCTCGAATTCACCCCTCCACTTT.

This CDR3 is CASSFGGTGANVLTF. CDR3 nucleotides: TGTGCCAGCAGCTTCGGGGGAACTGGGGCCAACGTCCTGACTTTC. The gene calls are TRBV7-3 and TRBJ2-6, with D maybe TRBD2 (6 bases). Trimming stripped 3 bases from V and 2 bases from J, with 8 bases between. Per germline, CDR1 SGHTA and CDR2 FQGTGA. The CDR3 is 15 amino acids.

The V gene is TRBV25-1, the J gene TRBJ2-5; 7 bases match TRBD2. Trimming at V came to 6 bases and at J to 5 bases, leaving 6 bases not matched to a gene. This CDR3 has 13 amino acids. Germline V lookup: CDR1 MGHDK, CDR2 SYGVNS. This CDR3 is CASRTPGGETQYF. The CDR3 coding sequence is TGTGCCAGCAGGACCCCCGGGGGGGAGACCCAGTACTTC.

This chain links TRBV9 with TRBJ1-1, with D perhaps matching TRBD1 (5 bases). This CDR3 region has 13 residues. V lost 0 bases and J lost 4, with 7 bases in between. Looked up from germline, CDR1 is SGDLS and CDR2 is YYNGEE. Here the CDR3 reads CASSVAQGTEAFF. The CDR3 nucleotides are TGTGCCAGCAGCGTAGCTCAGGGCACTGAAGCTTTCTTT.

The rearrangement joins TRBV9 to TRBJ1-6, with D unresolved. The V end lost 1 base, the J end lost 8 bases, and 13 bases lay between the germline ends. The CDR3 is 15 residues long. Germline V gene data show CDR1 as SGDLS and CDR2 as YYNGEE. The CDR3 DNA sequence: TGTGCCAGCAGCGTAATAATGGACGGTGATTCACCCCTCCACTTT. It codes for CASSVIMDGDSPLHF.

The chain combines TRBV28 with TRBJ2-3; 9 bases match TRBD1. Germline loops: CDR1 MDHEN, CDR2 SYDVKM. This CDR3 has 15 residues. V shed 3 bases, J shed 3 bases, and the junction held 4 bases outside the gene matches. CDR3 nucleotides: TGTGCCAGCAGTTTCCCGGGACAGGGAACAGATACGCAGTATTTT. It translates to CASSFPGQGTDTQYF.

This clone showed up just once. The V call is TRBV9, the J call TRBJ1-2; a possible D gene is TRBD1 (5 bases). CDR1 and CDR2 (germline): SGDLS, YYNGEE. The CDR3 has 13 residues. V dropped 0 bases and J dropped 8 bases, with 11 bases sitting between them. The CDR3 DNA sequence: TGTGCCAGCAGCGTAGCCAGGGATCAGGGCTACACCTTC. This encodes CASSVARDQGYTF.

The chain uses TRBV11-3 and TRBJ2-1, with TRBD2 identical over 9 bases. Germline CDR1 SGHNT, CDR2 YENEEA. The CDR3 runs to 15 residues. V was clipped by 1 base and J by 8 bases; unmatched bases: 6. The CDR3 nucleotides read TGTGCCAGCAGCTTAGGGGGACTAGCAGGCGATGAGCAGTTCTTC. It translates to CASSLGGLAGDEQFF.